This entry lists 17 T cell receptor beta chains sequenced from one sample in a study of cytomegalovirus exposure and HLA in healthy donors. Sequencing was performed with immunoSEQ multiplex PCR; in TCRdb, only in-frame clones are kept and a portion is missing. Seen here are around 150,000 clones, roughly nine tenths observed once, and the top ten hold 0.6% to 0.8%. The sample was PBMCs. These receptors were taken from a man aged 18 to 30 in good health and CMV-seronegative.

The chain employs TRBV11-3 and TRBJ1-2, with D perhaps TRBD1 (5 bases). V lost 3 bases to trimming and J lost 5 bases, with 10 bases between them. Germline lookup yields CDR1 SGHNT and CDR2 YENEEA. The CDR3 is 13 residues long. The CDR3 region has the DNA TGTGCCAGCAGCTTTCAGGGTGGATATGGCTACACCTTC. Its translation is CASSFQGGYGYTF.

V is TRBV5-4 and J is TRBJ2-1; 9 positions agree with TRBD2. In germline, CDR1 is SGHNT, CDR2 YYREEE (reference sequence). The length of the CDR3 is 17 residues. Trimming took 3 bases from V and 2 from J; bases not matched to a gene: 9. The CDR3 spells CASSSTILAGTYNEQFF. For the CDR3, the DNA is TGTGCCAGCAGCTCAACAATTCTAGCGGGGACCTACAATGAGCAGTTCTTC.

This clone appeared once. The chain has TRBV29-1 and TRBJ2-3; 8 nucleotides agree with TRBD2. The V gene end was trimmed by 1 base and the J gene end by 0 bases; junction bases not matched to a gene: 3. The CDR3 extends over 15 amino acids. Germline V gene sequence: CDR1 SQVTM, CDR2 ANQGSEA. CDR3 sequence reads: CSVEGTSKSTDTQYF. DNA for the CDR3: TGCAGCGTTGAAGGGACTAGCAAAAGCACAGATACGCAGTATTTT.

The CDR3 region is CASSVDQYTGELFF. In DNA, the CDR3 is TGTGCCAGCAGCGTAGACCAGTACACCGGGGAGCTGTTTTTT. The V and J genes are TRBV9 and TRBJ2-2; D uncertain. Trimming left V 0 bases short and J 3 bases short, with 6 bases between. CDR3 length equals 14 residues. Germline V gene sequence: CDR1 SGDLS, CDR2 YYNGEE.

The chain recombines TRBV9 with TRBJ2-3; 8 bases line up with TRBD1. Germline assignment: CDR1 SGDLS and CDR2 YYNGEE. CDR3 size: 16 residues. V dropped 1 base and J dropped 5; count of bases not matched to a gene: 9. The CDR3 protein is CASSVTGQGREDTQYF. For the CDR3, the DNA is TGTGCCAGCAGCGTAACTGGACAGGGTCGGGAAGATACGCAGTATTTT.

This chain connects TRBV10-1 to TRBJ2-3; 9 positions match TRBD1. Trimming at V came to 9 bases and at J to 1 base, leaving 26 bases not matched to a gene. From germline, CDR1 is WNHNN and CDR2 SYGVQD (reference sequence). This CDR3 is built from 21 residues. CDR3 bases: TGCGCCAGTTCTGAGACCCTCGGACAGGGGATTTCCACCCTCGGCACAGATACGCAGTATTTT. Its translation: CASSETLGQGISTLGTDTQYF.

V and J are TRBV6-1 and TRBJ1-4; 7 bases match TRBD1. Germline V CDR1 and CDR2: MNHNS, SASEGT. The V gene end was trimmed by 9 bases and the J gene end by 8 bases; junction bases not matched to a gene: 12. This CDR3 is 14 amino acids long. The CDR3 is CASEETGVGEKLFF. The CDR3 coding sequence is TGTGCCAGTGAAGAAACAGGGGTCGGCGAAAAACTGTTTTTT.

The chain links TRBV2 to TRBJ2-3, with TRBD2 matching 11 bases. V lost 5 bases and J lost 1; bases outside the gene matches: 2. Germline V gives CDR1 SNHLY, CDR2 FYNNEI. The CDR3 consists of 15 residues. In DNA, the CDR3 is TGTGCCAGCAGTACGGGACTAGCGGGCACAGATACGCAGTATTTT. This encodes CASSTGLAGTDTQYF. Drawing the rest from reference TRBV2 and TRBJ2-3, the complete variable domain is EPEVTQTPSHQVTQMGQEVILRCVPISNHLYFYWYRQILGQKVEFLVSFYNNEISEKSEIFDDQFSVERPDGSNFTLKIRSTKLEDSAMYFCASSTGLAGTDTQYFGPGTRLTVL.

This clone appeared once. The chain uses TRBV7-8 and TRBJ2-2, with D tentatively TRBD2 (5 bases). The germline gives CDR1 SGHVS, CDR2 FQNEAQ. The CDR3 runs to 18 residues. Trimming took 1 base from V and 1 from J, leaving 16 bases between them. The CDR3 sequence: CASSLGGGARRNTGELFF. CDR3 sequence (DNA): TGTGCCAGCAGCTTAGGAGGAGGAGCTCGGCGGAACACCGGGGAGCTGTTTTTT.

The chain recombines TRBV29-1 with TRBJ2-7; TRBD1 matches at 7 bases. The CDR3 totals 14 residues. V lost 8 bases and J lost 2; bases outside the gene matches: 12. Germline-derived CDR1 and CDR2 are SQVTM and ANQGSEA. The CDR3 region is CSFGDTGAPYEQYV. For the CDR3, the DNA is TGCAGCTTTGGCGACACAGGGGCCCCCTACGAGCAGTACGTC.

The chain couples TRBV19 to TRBJ2-1; TRBD1 matches 7 bases. Trimming at V came to 7 bases and at J to 4 bases, leaving 10 bases not matched to a gene. The germline CDR1 and CDR2 sequences are LNHDA and SQIVND (reference sequence). CDR3 length: 15 amino acids. CDR3 sequence (DNA): TGTGCCAGTAAATCCTCCGGGACAGCTTACAATGAGCAGTTCTTC. Amino acids: CASKSSGTAYNEQFF.

This chain joins TRBV7-6 and TRBJ2-2; D is unclear. The germline CDR1 and CDR2 sequences are SGHVS and FNYEAQ. The V gene lost 4 bases and the J gene lost 2 bases, with 11 bases spanning the gap. This CDR3 contains 15 residues. The DNA of the CDR3 is TGTGCCAGCAGCTCCCCGGGTCCTAACACCGGGGAGCTGTTTTTT. This encodes CASSSPGPNTGELFF.

The chain employs TRBV14 and TRBJ2-4; D perhaps matches TRBD1 (5 bases). The germline V gene encodes CDR1 SGHDN and CDR2 FVKESK. Trimming pared 3 bases from V and 3 bases from J, leaving 9 bases between. The CDR3 length is 14 residues. The chain's CDR3 is CASSHGHYKNIQYF. The CDR3 DNA follows: TGTGCCAGCAGCCATGGACACTACAAAAACATTCAGTACTTC.

The gene calls are TRBV9 and TRBJ1-4; D might be TRBD1 (5 bases). The ends were cut back, 4 bases at V and 5 bases at J, with 18 bases in the middle. CDR1 is SGDLS, CDR2 YYNGEE, per germline. The CDR3 length is 16 residues. CDR3 DNA: TGTGCCAGCAGCCCACGTAACGGGGCGGGGAATGAAAAACTGTTTTTT. This codes for CASSPRNGAGNEKLFF.

The gene calls are TRBV7-2 and TRBJ2-3; 9 nucleotides line up with TRBD2. J was trimmed by 6 bases and V by 3 bases; bases with no gene match: 7. The CDR3 is 15 amino acids. Germline V gene data show CDR1 as SGHTA and CDR2 as FQGNSA. The CDR3 DNA reads as TGTGCCAGCAGCTTCCAAGCGGGAGGTGGGGATACGCAGTATTTT. Protein product: CASSFQAGGGDTQYF.

This chain joins TRBV11-3 and TRBJ2-5; 7 bases fit TRBD2. The CDR3 totals 15 residues. V lost 5 bases and J lost 1; bases outside the gene matches: 7. Germline CDR1 is SGHNT and CDR2 is YENEEA. CDR3 bases: TGTGCCAGCAGCGAAAGCGGGACTCCCCAAGAGACCCAGTACTTC. Encoded protein: CASSESGTPQETQYF.

The chain links TRBV14 to TRBJ1-2; a possible D gene is TRBD1 (6 bases). V lost 0 bases and J 3 bases, leaving 8 bases between the germline ends. This CDR3 comprises 14 residues. Per germline, CDR1 SGHDN and CDR2 FVKESK. CDR3 sequence reads: CASSQEGGHYGYTF. The CDR3 nucleotides read TGTGCCAGCAGCCAAGAAGGGGGACACTATGGCTACACCTTC.